The clone carrying this TCR beta chain was recorded many times. The CDR3 has 13 residues. CDR1 is KGHSY, CDR2 FQNENV, per germline. V lost 2 bases to trimming and J lost 4 bases, with 8 bases between them. This entry comes from a study of patients and donors after allogeneic stem cell transplantation. TCRdb passed the RT-PCR reads through MiXCR, listing each CDR3 protein once. The data show 400,000 to 500,000 distinct CDR3 sequences, roughly 17% seen once. This clonotype originated in a human donor who was either an allogeneic HSCT recipient or a stem cell or donor lymphocyte infusion donor (not recorded which). It is not recorded whose cells these are; they may come from a transplant donor. This chain joins TRBV16 and TRBJ1-1; D is uncertain. Material for sequencing was blood, either unsorted or a sorted T cell fraction (not recorded which). The CDR3 nucleotides are TGTGCCAGCAGCCAAATCTCGACCACTGAAGCTTTCTTT. This translates into CASSQISTTEAFF.